This T cell receptor (beta chain) is drawn from a study of spatial heterogeneity in lung cancer. Overall study context: Sequence detection consistently recorded a greater number of beta-chain than alpha-chain sequences.

This clonotype was counted between two and nine times. TCRdb reanalysed the 5' RACE reads using MiXCR and keeps one entry per CDR3 protein. The sample yields some 80,000 distinct CDR3 sequences, about 7.8% seen once. Time point specified: sample taken at primary tumor resection. 72 TRACERx patients with early, untreated non-small cell lung cancer donated samples. Unsorted tumor, nontumor lung tissue or cryopreserved PBMC supplied the whole RNA. CDR3 length: 14 amino acids. V lost 5 bases and J 1 base, leaving 13 bases between the germline ends. Germline V lookup: CDR1 DFQATT, CDR2 SNEGSKA (reference sequence).

This clonotype was sampled from a male donor with early-stage non-small cell lung cancer. The chain joins TRBV20-1 to TRBJ2-3, with unresolved D. Sequenced material: PBMCs, taken at surgery. CDR3 residues: CSAGVSTGTDTQYF. The CDR3, as DNA: TGCAGTGCTGGGGTTAGCACCGGCACAGATACGCAGTATTTT.